The entry below gives a single T cell receptor beta chain sequence along with its context. CDR1 and CDR2 from the germline V gene are MNHNS and SASEGT. The V and J ends lost 6 bases and 7 bases respectively, with 21 bases between them. CDR3 size: 15 residues. Assay version v3.0 of immunoSEQ was used, and it was run at survey level. This table comes from immunoSEQ multiplex PCR, and its TCRdb copy is limited to in-frame clones, with some not included. In the table there are about 39,000 clones, more than 80% of which are singletons. This record belongs to a study of long-term antiretroviral therapy in people with HIV. From each donor, at least one pre-ART PBMC sample and at least two post-ART PBMC samples were obtained. It was in the United States that all participants with HIV were treated.

The sequences come from unsorted PBMCs, collected 3.1 years after starting antiretroviral therapy. The clonotype originates from a woman in her fifties or sixties with HIV. The chain combines TRBV6-1 with TRBJ1-1; D is uncertain. In DNA form, the CDR3 reads TGTGCCAGCAGCCCGTGGATGGGGATGGAAGGTGAAGCTTTCTTT. Its translation: CASSPWMGMEGEAFF.